This T cell receptor beta chain is drawn from a study of blood T cell repertoires in COVID-19. Across the whole study: From the United States, Italy and Spain came samples of acute and convalescent COVID-19.

Donors in Cohort 3 who had recovered were those with two negative PCRs, healthcare professional clearance, or resolution of their symptoms. Produced via immunoSEQ multiplex PCR; TCRdb's table is partial and in-frame only. Of 150,000 to 200,000 clones in the sample, more than 75% were seen once. Trimming pared 0 bases from V and 0 bases from J, leaving 20 bases between. The CDR3 runs to 19 residues. The germline V gene encodes CDR1 SGHRS and CDR2 YFSETQ. The J gene is TRBJ2-3, the V gene TRBV5-1; D may be TRBD2 (7 bases). Sequencing was performed on PBMCs or T cells enriched from blood (not recorded which). The sequence was collected from a woman aged 45-59 years who had recovered from COVID-19. The CDR3 coding sequence is TGCGCCAGCAGCTTGGATCGGCGGGGGCGACCCGTTAGCACAGATACGCAGTATTTT. Translated, it gives CASSLDRRGRPVSTDTQYF.